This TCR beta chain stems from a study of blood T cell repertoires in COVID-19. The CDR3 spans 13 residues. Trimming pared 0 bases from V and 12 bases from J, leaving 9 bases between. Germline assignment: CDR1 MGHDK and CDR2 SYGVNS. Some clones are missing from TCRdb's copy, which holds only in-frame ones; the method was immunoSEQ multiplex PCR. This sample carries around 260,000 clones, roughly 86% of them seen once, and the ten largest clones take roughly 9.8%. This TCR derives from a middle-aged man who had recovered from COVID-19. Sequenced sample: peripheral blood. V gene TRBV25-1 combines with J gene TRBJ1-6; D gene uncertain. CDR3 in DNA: TGTGCCAGCAGTGAATATAAGGACTTACCCCTCCACTTT. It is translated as CASSEYKDLPLHF.